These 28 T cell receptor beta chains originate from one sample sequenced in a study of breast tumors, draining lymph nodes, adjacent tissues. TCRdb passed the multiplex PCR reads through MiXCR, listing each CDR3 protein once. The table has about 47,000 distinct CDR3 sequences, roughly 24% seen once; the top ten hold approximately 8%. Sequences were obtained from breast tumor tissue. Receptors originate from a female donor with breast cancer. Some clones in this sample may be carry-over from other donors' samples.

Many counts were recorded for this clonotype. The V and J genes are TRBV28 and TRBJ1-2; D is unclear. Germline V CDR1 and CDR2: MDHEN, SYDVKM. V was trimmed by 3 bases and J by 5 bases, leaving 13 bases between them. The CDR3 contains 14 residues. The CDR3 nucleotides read TGTGCCAGCAGTTTCATCCGGAACGCTTATGGCTACACCTTC. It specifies CASSFIRNAYGYTF.

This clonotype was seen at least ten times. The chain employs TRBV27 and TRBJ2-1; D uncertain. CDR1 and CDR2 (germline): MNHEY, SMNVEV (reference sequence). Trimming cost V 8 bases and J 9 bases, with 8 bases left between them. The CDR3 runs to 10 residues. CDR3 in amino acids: CASGGVEQFF. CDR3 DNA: TGTGCCAGCGGCGGCGTTGAGCAGTTCTTC.

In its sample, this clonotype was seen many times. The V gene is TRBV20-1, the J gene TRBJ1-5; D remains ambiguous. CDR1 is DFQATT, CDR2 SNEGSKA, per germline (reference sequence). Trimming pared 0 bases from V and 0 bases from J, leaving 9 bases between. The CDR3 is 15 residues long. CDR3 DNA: TGCAGTGCTAGAGATTCGGCCTATAGCAATCAGCCCCAGCATTTT. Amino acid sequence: CSARDSAYSNQPQHF.

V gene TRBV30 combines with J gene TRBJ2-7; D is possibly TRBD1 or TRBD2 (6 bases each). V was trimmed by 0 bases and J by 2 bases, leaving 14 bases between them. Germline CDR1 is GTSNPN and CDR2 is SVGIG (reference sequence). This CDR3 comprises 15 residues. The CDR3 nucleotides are TGTGCCTGGAGTGTGGAGGGGGGTTCTACCTACGAGCAGTACTTC. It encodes CAWSVEGGSTYEQYF.

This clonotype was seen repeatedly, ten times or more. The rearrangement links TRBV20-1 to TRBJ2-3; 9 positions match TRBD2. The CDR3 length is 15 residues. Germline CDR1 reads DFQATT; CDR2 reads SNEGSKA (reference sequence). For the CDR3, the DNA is TGCAGCTCCTTGGGGCGGGGGGGTGGCACAGATACGCAGTATTTT. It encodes CSSLGRGGGTDTQYF.

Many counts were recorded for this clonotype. The CDR3 nucleotides are TGTGCCAGCGACGGGGCCTCTTCTAGCACAGATACGCAGTATTTT. Amino acid sequence: CASDGASSSTDTQYF. The gene calls are TRBV6-1 and TRBJ2-3; perhaps D is TRBD1 or TRBD2 (5 bases each). From germline, CDR1 is MNHNS and CDR2 SASEGT. V shed 8 bases and J shed 0 bases, with 15 bases lying between them. This CDR3 contains 15 residues.

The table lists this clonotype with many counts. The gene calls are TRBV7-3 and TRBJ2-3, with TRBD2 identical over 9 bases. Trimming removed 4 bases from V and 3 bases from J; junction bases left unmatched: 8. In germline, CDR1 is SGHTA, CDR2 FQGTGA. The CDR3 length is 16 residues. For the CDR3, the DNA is TGTGCCAGCAGCTGGGATAGCGGGGGTGGGACAGATACGCAGTATTTT. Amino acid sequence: CASSWDSGGGTDTQYF.

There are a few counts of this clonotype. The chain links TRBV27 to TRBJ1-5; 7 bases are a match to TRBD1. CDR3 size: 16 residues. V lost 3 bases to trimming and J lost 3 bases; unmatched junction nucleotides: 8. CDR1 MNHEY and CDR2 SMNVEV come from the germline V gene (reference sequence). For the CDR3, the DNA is TGTGCCAGCAGTTTTTCCGGTGGGACAGACAATCAGCCCCAGCATTTT. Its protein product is CASSFSGGTDNQPQHF.

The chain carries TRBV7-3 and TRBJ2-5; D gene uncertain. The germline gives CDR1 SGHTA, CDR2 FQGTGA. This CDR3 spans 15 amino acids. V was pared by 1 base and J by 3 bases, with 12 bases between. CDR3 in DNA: TGTGCCAGCAGCTTAAATGGCGGTGGGGAAGAGACCCAGTACTTC. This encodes CASSLNGGGEETQYF.

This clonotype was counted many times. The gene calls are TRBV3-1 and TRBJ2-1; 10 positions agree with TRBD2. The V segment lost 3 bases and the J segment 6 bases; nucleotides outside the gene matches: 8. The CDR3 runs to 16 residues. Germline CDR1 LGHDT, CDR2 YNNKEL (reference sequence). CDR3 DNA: TGTGCCAGCAGCCAGAGAAGCGGGGGGGCGGGCAATGAGCAGTTCTTC. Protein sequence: CASSQRSGGAGNEQFF.

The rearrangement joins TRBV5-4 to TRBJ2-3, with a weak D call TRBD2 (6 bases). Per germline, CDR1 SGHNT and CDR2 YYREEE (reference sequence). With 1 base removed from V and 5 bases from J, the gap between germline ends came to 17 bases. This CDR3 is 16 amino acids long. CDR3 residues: CASSLRRASDGDTQYF. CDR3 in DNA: TGTGCCAGCAGCTTGCGGAGGGCTAGCGATGGAGATACGCAGTATTTT.

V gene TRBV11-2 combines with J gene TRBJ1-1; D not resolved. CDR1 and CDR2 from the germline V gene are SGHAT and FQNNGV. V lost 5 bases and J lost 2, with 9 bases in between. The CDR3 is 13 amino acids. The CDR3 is CASSPVKNTEAFF. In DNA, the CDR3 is TGTGCCAGCAGCCCAGTTAAAAACACTGAAGCTTTCTTT.

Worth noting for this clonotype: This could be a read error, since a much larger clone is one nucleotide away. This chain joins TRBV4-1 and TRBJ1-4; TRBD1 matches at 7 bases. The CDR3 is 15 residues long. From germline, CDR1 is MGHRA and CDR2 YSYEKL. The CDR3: CASSLTGTTNEKPFF. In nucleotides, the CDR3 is TGCGCCAGCAGCCTGACAGGGACAACTAATGAAAAACCGTTTTTT.

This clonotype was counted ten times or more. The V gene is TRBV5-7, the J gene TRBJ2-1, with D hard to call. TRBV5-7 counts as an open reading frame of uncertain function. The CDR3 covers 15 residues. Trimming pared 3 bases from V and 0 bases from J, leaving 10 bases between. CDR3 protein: CASSWDSSSYNEQFF. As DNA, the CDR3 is TGTGCCAGCAGCTGGGATTCAAGCTCCTACAATGAGCAGTTCTTC.

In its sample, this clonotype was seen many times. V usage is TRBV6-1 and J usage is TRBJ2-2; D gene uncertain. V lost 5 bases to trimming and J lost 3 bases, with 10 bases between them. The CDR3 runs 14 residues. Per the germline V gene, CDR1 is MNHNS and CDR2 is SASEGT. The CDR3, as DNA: TGTGCCAGCAGTCTTGGCCACGACACCGGGGAGCTGTTTTTT. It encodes CASSLGHDTGELFF.

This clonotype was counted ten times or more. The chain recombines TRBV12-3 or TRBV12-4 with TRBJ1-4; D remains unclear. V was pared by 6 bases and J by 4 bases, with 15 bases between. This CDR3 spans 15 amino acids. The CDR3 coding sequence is TGTGCCAGCAGCAATCGGACCCCTATTAATGAAAAACTGTTTTTT. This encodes CASSNRTPINEKLFF.

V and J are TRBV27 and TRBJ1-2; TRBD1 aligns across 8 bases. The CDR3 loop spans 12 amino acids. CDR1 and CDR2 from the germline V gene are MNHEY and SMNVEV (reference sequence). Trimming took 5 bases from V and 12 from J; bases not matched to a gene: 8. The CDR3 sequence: CASSPGGSSHTF. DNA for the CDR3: TGTGCCAGCAGTCCAGGGGGCAGCAGCCACACCTTC.

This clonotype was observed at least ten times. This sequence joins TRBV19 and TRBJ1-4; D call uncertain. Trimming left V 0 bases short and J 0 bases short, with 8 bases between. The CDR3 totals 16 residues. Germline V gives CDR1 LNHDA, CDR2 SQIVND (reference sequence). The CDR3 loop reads CASSIEVGATNEKLFF. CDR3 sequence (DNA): TGTGCCAGTAGTATAGAGGTAGGAGCAACTAATGAAAAACTGTTTTTT.

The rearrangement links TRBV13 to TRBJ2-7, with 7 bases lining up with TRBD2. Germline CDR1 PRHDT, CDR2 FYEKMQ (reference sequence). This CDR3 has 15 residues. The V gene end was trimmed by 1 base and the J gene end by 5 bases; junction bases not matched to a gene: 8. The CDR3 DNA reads TGTGCCAGCAGCTTAGACGCGACTAGCACCAACGAGCAGTACTTC. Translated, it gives CASSLDATSTNEQYF.

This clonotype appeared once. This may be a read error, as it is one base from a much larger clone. The CDR3: CASSETGGAGEPFF. Here the CDR3 DNA reads TGTGCCAGCAGTGAAACAGGGGGCGCCGGGGAGCCGTTTTTT. V is TRBV6-6 and J is TRBJ2-2; 9 positions agree with TRBD1. Germline values: CDR1 MNHNY, CDR2 SVGAGI (reference sequence). The CDR3 runs to 14 residues.

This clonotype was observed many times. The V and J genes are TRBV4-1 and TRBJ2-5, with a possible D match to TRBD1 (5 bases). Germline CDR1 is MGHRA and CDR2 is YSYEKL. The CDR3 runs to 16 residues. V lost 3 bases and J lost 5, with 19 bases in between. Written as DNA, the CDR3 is TGCGCCAGCAGCCATACCCAGGGTACCGGATGGGAGACCCAGTACTTC. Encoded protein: CASSHTQGTGWETQYF.

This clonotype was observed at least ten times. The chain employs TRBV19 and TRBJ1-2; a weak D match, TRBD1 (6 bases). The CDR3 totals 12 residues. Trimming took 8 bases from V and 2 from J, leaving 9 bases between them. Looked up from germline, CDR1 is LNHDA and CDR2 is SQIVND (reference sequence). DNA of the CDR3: TGTGCCAGTGGGCAGGGGAACTATGGCTACACCTTC. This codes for CASGQGNYGYTF.

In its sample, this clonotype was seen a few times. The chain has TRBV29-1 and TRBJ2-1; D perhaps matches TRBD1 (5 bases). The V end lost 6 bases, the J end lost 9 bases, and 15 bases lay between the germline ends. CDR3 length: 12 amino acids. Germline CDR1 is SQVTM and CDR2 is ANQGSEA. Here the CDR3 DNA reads TGCAGCGTCCGGCCACAGGCGTCTGAGCAGTTCTTC. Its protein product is CSVRPQASEQFF.

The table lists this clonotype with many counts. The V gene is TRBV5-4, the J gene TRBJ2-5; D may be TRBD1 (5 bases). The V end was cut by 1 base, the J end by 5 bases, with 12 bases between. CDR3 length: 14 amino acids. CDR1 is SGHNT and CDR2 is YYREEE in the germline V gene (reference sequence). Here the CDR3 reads CASSLQPGSETQYF. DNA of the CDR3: TGTGCCAGCAGCTTGCAACCAGGGTCCGAGACCCAGTACTTC.

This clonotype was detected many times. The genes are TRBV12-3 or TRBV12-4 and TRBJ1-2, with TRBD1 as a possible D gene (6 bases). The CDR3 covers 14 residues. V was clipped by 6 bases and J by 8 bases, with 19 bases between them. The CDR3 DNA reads TGTGCCAGCAGCACGGGACAATCCAATTTCGGCTACACCTTC. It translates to CASSTGQSNFGYTF.

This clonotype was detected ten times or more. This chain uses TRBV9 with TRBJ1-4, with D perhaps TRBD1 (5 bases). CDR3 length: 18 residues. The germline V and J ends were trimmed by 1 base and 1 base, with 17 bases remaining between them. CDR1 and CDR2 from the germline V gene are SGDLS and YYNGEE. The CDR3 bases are TGTGCCAGCAGCGTAATCGATTCTCAGGACATAACTAATGAAAAACTGTTTTTT. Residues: CASSVIDSQDITNEKLFF.

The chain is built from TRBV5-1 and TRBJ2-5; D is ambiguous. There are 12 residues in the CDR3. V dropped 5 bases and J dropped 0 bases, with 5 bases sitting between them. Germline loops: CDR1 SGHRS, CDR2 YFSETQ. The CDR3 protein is CASSGNQETQYF. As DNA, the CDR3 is TGCGCCAGCAGTGGCAACCAAGAGACCCAGTACTTC.

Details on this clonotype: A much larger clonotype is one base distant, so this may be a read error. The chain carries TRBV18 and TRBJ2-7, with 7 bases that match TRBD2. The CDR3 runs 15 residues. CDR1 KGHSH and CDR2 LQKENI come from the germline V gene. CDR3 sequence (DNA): TGTGCCAGCTCACCACCGGGAGGGACCTTACACGAGCAGTCCTTC. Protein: CASSPPGGTLHEQSF.